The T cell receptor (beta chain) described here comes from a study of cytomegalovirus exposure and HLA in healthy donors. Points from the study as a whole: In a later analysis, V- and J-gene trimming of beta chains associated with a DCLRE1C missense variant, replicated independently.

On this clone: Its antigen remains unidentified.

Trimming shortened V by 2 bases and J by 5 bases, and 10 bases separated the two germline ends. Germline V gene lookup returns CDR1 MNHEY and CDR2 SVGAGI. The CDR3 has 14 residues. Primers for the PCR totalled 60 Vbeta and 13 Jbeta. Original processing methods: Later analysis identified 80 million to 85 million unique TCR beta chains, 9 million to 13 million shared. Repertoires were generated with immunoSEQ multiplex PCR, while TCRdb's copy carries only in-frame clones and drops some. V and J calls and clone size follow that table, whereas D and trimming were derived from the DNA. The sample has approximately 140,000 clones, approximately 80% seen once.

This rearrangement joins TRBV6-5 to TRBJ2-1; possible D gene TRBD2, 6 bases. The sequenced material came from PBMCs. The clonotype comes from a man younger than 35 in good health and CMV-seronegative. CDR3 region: CASSYGGEHNEQFF. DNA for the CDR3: TGTGCCAGCAGTTACGGCGGGGAGCACAATGAGCAGTTCTTC.